This T cell receptor (beta chain) appears in the sequencing data of a study of cytomegalovirus exposure and HLA in healthy donors. The study, taken as a whole, reports: According to a later analysis, donors in an Asian-associated ancestry cluster reportedly had fewer N-insertions than the approximately 620-donor mean. A few V segments could not be told apart, such as TRBV6-2 and TRBV6-3, and were left out.

The PCR ran on 60 Vbeta and 13 Jbeta primers. This table comes from immunoSEQ multiplex PCR, and its TCRdb copy is limited to in-frame clones, with some not included. Here the sample spans about 130,000 clones, around 74% being singletons. The CDR3 has 14 residues. The ends lost 3 bases at V and 9 bases at J; junction bases unmatched: 5. Germline CDR1 reads ENHRY; CDR2 reads SYGVKD. Comment on this clone: The antigen is undetermined.

The receptor was derived from a man younger than 35 in good health and CMV-seropositive. The chain uses TRBV10-3 and TRBJ2-1; 10 bases line up with TRBD2. The sequenced material came from PBMCs. CDR3 sequence (DNA): TGTGCCATCAGTGATCTAGCGGGAGAGATTGAGCAGTTCTTC. Translated: CAISDLAGEIEQFF.